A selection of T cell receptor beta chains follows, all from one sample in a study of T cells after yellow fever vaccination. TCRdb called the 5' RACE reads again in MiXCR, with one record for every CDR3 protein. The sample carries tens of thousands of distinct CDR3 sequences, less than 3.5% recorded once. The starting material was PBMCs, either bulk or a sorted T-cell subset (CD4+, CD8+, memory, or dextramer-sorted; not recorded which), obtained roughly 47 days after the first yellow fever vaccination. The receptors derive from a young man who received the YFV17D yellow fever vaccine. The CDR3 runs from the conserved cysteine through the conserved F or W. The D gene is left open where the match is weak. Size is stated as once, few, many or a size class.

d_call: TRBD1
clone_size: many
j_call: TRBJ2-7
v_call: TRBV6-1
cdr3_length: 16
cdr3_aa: CASSMEVWDSASEQYF
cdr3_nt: TGTGCCAGCAGCATGGAGGTTTGGGACAGTGCTTCTGAGCAGTACTTC

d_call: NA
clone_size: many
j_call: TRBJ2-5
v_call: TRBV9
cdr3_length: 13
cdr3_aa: CASSVRFSETQYF
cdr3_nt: TGTGCCAGCAGCGTACGCTTTTCGGAGACCCAGTACTTC

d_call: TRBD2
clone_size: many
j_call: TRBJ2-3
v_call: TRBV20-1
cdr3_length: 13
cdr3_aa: CSASIERGATQYF
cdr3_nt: TGCAGTGCTAGTATTGAGCGGGGGGCCACGCAGTATTTT

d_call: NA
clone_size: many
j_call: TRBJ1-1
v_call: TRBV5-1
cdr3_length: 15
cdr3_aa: CASSPEPGAYTEAFF
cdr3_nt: TGCGCCAGCAGCCCGGAGCCCGGGGCCTACACTGAAGCTTTCTTT

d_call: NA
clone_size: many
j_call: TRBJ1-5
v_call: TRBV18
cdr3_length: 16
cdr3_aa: CASSPATPYSNQPQHF
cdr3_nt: TGTGCCAGCTCACCTGCCACCCCCTATAGCAATCAGCCCCAGCATTTT

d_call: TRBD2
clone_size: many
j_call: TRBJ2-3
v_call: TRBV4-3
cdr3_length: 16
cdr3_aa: CASSQIVAGFTDTQYF
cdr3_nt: TGCGCCAGCAGCCAAATCGTAGCGGGCTTCACAGATACGCAGTATTTT

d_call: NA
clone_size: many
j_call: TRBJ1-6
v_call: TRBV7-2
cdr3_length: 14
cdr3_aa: CASNGGGQESPLHF
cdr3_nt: TGTGCCAGCAACGGGGGGGGGCAGGAGTCACCCCTCCACTTT

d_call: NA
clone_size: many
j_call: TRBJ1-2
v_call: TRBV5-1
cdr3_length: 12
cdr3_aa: CASSLVEGGYTF
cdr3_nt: TGCGCCAGCAGCTTGGTAGAGGGTGGCTACACCTTC

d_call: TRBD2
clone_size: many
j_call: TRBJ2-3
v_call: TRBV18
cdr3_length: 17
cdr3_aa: CASSPPTSGRGADTQYF
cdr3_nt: TGTGCCAGCTCACCACCAACAAGTGGACGGGGGGCAGATACGCAGTATTTT

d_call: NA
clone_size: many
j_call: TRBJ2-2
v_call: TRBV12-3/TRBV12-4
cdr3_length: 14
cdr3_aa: CASSPRGDTGELFF
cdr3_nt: TGTGCCAGCAGTCCAAGGGGGGACACCGGGGAGCTGTTTTTT

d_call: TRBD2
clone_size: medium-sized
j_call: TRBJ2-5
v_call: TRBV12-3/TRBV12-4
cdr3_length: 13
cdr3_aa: CASSPQTSSTQYF
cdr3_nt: TGTGCCAGCAGCCCTCAGACTAGCTCGACCCAGTACTTC

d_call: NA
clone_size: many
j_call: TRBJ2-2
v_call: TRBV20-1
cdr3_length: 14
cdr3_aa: CSARDDLLTGELFF
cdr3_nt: TGCAGTGCTAGAGATGACCTTTTGACCGGGGAGCTGTTTTTT

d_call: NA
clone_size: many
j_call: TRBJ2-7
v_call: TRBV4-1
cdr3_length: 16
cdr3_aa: CASSRTTISPSNEQYF
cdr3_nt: TGCGCCAGCAGCCGCACGACTATTTCGCCTAGCAACGAGCAGTACTTC

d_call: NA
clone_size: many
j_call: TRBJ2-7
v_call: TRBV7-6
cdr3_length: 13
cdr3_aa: CASGTLSSYEQYF
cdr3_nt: TGTGCCAGCGGAACTCTAAGCTCCTACGAGCAGTACTTC

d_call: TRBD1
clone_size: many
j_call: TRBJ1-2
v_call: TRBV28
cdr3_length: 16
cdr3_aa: CASSLPPTGGSYGYTF
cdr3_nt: TGTGCCAGCAGCTTACCACCGACAGGGGGGAGCTATGGCTACACCTTC

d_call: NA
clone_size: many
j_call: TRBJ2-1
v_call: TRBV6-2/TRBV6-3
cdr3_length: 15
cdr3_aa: CASSHLGNSYNEQFF
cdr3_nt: TGTGCCAGCAGTCATCTGGGTAACTCCTACAATGAGCAGTTCTTC

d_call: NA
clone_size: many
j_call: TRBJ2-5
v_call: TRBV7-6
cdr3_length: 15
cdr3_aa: CASSPMTGEGETQYF
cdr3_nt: TGTGCCAGCAGCCCCATGACAGGGGAGGGTGAGACCCAGTACTTC

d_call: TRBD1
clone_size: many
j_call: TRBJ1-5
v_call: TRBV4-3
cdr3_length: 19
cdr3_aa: CASSQEYFTGTGGGQPQHF
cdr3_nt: TGCGCCAGCAGCCAAGAATATTTCACCGGGACAGGGGGCGGTCAGCCCCAGCATTTT

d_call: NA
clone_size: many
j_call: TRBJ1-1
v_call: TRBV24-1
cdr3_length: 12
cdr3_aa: CATSDLRVEAFF
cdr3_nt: TGTGCCACCAGTGATTTGCGGGTAGAAGCTTTCTTT

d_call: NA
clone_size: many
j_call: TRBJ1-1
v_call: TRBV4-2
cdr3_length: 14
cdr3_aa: CASSRRAGNSEAFF
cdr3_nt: TGTGCCAGCAGCCGGCGGGCGGGGAACTCCGAAGCTTTCTTT

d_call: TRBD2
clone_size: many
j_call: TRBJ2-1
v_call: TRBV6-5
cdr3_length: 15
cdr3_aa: CASRPLAGGPPEQFF
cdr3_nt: TGTGCCAGCAGACCACTAGCGGGGGGGCCGCCTGAGCAGTTCTTC

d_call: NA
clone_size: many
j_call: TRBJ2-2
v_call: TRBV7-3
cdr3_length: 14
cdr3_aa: CASSLTGNTGELFF
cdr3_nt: TGTGCCAGCAGCTTAACAGGGAACACCGGGGAGCTGTTTTTT

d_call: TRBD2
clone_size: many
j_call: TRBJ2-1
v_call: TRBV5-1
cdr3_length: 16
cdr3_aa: CASSPGRAGGYNEQFF
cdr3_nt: TGCGCCAGCAGCCCAGGAAGAGCGGGGGGCTATAATGAGCAGTTCTTC

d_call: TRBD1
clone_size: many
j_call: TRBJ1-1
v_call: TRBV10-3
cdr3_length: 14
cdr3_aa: CAINPGQGSTEAFF
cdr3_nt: TGTGCCATCAATCCAGGACAGGGTTCAACTGAAGCTTTCTTT

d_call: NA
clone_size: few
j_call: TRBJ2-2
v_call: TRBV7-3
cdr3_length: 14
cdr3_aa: CASSLWQDTGELFF
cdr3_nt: TGTGCCAGCAGCTTATGGCAGGACACCGGGGAGCTGTTTTTT

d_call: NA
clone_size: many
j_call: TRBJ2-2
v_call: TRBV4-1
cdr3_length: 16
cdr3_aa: CASRSLGGPGTGELFF
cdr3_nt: TGCGCCAGCAGGTCCCTAGGGGGGCCGGGAACCGGGGAGCTGTTTTTT

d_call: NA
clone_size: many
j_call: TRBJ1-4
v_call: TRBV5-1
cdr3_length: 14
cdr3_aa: CASSLDGTWEKLFF
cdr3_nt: TGCGCCAGCAGCTTGGATGGGACATGGGAAAAACTGTTTTTT

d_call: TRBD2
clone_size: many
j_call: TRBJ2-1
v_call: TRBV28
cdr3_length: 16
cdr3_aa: CASSLPIAGTYNEQFF
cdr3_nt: TGTGCCAGCAGTCTTCCAATAGCGGGGACCTACAATGAGCAGTTCTTC

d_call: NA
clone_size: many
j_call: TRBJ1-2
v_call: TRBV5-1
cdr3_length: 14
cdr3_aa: CASSLAGRREGYTF
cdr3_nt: TGCGCCAGCAGCTTGGCCGGCAGGCGAGAGGGCTACACCTTC

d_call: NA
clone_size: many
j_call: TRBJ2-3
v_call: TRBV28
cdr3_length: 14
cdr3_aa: CASSSPGQADTQYF
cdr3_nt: TGTGCCAGCAGTTCCCCCGGGCAGGCAGATACGCAGTATTTT

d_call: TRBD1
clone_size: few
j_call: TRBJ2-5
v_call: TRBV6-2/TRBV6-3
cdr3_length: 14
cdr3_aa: CASSTTGNRETQYF
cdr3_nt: TGTGCCAGCAGTACGACAGGGAATAGGGAGACCCAGTACTTC

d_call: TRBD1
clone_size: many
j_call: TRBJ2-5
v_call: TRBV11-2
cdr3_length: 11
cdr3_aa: CASSRDSTRYF
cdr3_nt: TGTGCCAGCAGCCGGGACAGCACACGATACTTC